This T cell receptor (beta chain) was retrieved from a study of blood T cell repertoires in COVID-19. Turning to the study itself: Samples representing acute and convalescent COVID-19 were sourced from the United States, Italy and Spain. Nucleic acid was either cDNA or gDNA, and it came from T cells, B-cell-depleted T cells, or PBMCs.

Followed longitudinally, the Seattle patients had been enrolled during active infection. Original methodology: Nucleated cell counts were estimated from reference gene primer amplification. The repertoire was sequenced with immunoSEQ multiplex PCR; TCRdb's copy has only in-frame clones and lacks some. From that table come the V and J calls and clone size; the DNA was used to work out D and trimming. This sample has almost 90,000 clones, with 90% found just once. CDR1 and CDR2 (germline): SGDLS, YYNGEE. This CDR3 is 16 amino acids long. The V gene lost 0 bases and the J gene lost 0 bases, with 12 bases spanning the gap.

The chain couples TRBV9 to TRBJ1-1; D is possibly TRBD1 (6 bases). Sequencing was done on a sample of peripheral blood. The receptor comes from a man aged 18 to 29 with COVID-19, enrolled during active disease. CDR3 sequence (DNA): TGTGCCAGCAGCGTAGCGGACAGCCCGTTGAACACTGAAGCTTTCTTT. Residues: CASSVADSPLNTEAFF.